This T cell receptor (beta chain) was observed in a study of PD-1 blockade in classical Hodgkin lymphoma. Germline V gene sequence: CDR1 ENHRY, CDR2 SYGVKD. The J segment lost 7 bases and the V segment lost 0 bases, leaving 8 bases of the junction unmatched. This CDR3 is built from 16 residues. The table came from immunoSEQ multiplex PCR; TCRdb's copy has only in-frame clones and leaves some out. This sample has approximately 60,000 clones, with more than 75% found just once. Brentuximab vedotin exposure varied among the patients, all of whom had relapsed after autologous stem cell transplantation. The TCR was taken from a human donor with classical Hodgkin lymphoma. V is TRBV10-3 and J is TRBJ1-1; the match to TRBD1 covers 10 bases. This specimen was peripheral blood mononuclear cells (PBMCs), taken at baseline. The CDR3 protein is CAISESLGQGNVEAFF. CDR3 bases: TGTGCCATCAGTGAGTCGTTGGGACAGGGGAATGTTGAAGCTTTCTTT.